The clone carrying this T cell receptor beta chain appeared many times. Its matching antigen is unknown. This entry is derived from a study of Graves' ophthalmopathy and Graves' hyperthyroidism. Study results and caveats: Most clonotypes expanded in thyroid above 0.001 frequency were present in blood too.

Germline lookup yields CDR1 DFQATT and CDR2 SNEGSKA (reference sequence). The CDR3 totals 15 residues. J was trimmed by 4 bases and V by 3 bases; bases with no gene match: 10. Amplification of the TCR beta CDR3 regions used RNA transcripts (as template). Second-round multiplex PCR came after first-round RT-PCR with HTBI primers. TCRdb called the multiplex PCR reads again in MiXCR, with one record for every CDR3 protein. The data show under 350,000 distinct CDR3 sequences, 17% seen once. Ineligible for inclusion were patients with other autoimmune diseases, uncontrolled infections, pregnancy or lactation.

The receptor was derived from an adult man with Graves' ophthalmopathy. The rearrangement joins TRBV20-1 to TRBJ2-7; 9 positions agree with TRBD1. The sequencing input was peripheral blood. The CDR3 here is CSASKRTGVKYEQYF. The CDR3 coding sequence is TGCAGTGCTAGCAAGAGGACAGGGGTGAAATACGAGCAGTACTTC.